This T cell receptor (beta chain) was captured by sequencing in a study of cytotoxic CD8 clonotypes in ibrutinib-treated CLL. Study summary: Averaging across samples gave approximately 270,000 productive templates and about 94,000 productive rearrangements.

The germline gives CDR1 MNHNS, CDR2 SASEGT. This CDR3 contains 15 residues. Trimming took 6 bases from V and 7 from J, leaving 19 bases between them. Deep sequencing aimed at 1 in 200,000 to 1 in 1 million T cells' resolution. Clones were read by immunoSEQ multiplex PCR, and TCRdb kept only the in-frame ones, dropping some. The data show 45,000 to 60,000 clones, 56% seen once. The sequence came from a human donor with chronic lymphocytic leukemia. This chain links TRBV6-1 with TRBJ2-1; the D gene could be TRBD1 or TRBD2 (5 bases each). Specimen: PBMCs, collected after 24 months of ibrutinib treatment. CDR3 sequence reads: CASRKGPLIGNEQFF. The CDR3 DNA reads as TGTGCCAGCAGAAAGGGACCCCTCATCGGGAATGAGCAGTTCTTC.